This T cell receptor beta chain appears in the sequencing data of a study of OX40 agonist ivuxolimab in advanced cancers. Study as a whole: Prior therapy, whether anti-PD-1, anti-PD-L1 or anti-CTLA-4, was allowed, and about 40% had some.

Exclusion applied to patients with autoimmune disease history or systemic immunosuppression. The CDR3 has 14 amino acids. Trimming stripped 8 bases from V and 7 bases from J, with 20 bases between. CDR1 is WNHNN and CDR2 is SYGVQD in the germline V gene (reference sequence). The protocol was immunoSEQ multiplex PCR, while the TCRdb copy is restricted to in-frame clones and leaves out a portion. Of over 20,000 clones listed, around 84% are singletons. The material was CD4+ or CD8+ T cells sorted from blood, obtained in a trial of the OX40 agonist ivuxolimab. The rearrangement links TRBV10-1 to TRBJ2-5; possibly TRBD2 for D (7 bases). The clonotype comes from an adult with an advanced solid tumor such as melanoma, head and neck, liver or kidney cancer. For the CDR3, the DNA is TGCGCCAGCGGAGTGGGGGGGGGCGGACGGACCCAGTACTTC. Protein: CASGVGGGGRTQYF.